This record covers a single TCR beta chain. The CDR3 has 13 amino acids. J lost 6 bases, V lost 4 bases, and 4 bases had no gene match. CDR1 is LNHNV, CDR2 YYDKDF, per germline (reference sequence). Study processing details: Amplification from reference gene primers served as the basis for estimated nucleated cell counts. Sequencing used immunoSEQ multiplex PCR; TCRdb keeps in-frame clones, though not all of them. The D gene and trimming were derived from the DNA, and the V and J assignments and clone size from that table. This sample has some 90,000 clones, with roughly nine tenths found just once. This entry is derived from a study of blood T cell repertoires in COVID-19. Study background: Specimens from acute and convalescent COVID-19 originated in the United States, Italy and Spain. From T cells, B-cell-depleted T cells, or PBMCs came the material, which was cDNA or gDNA.

The specimen was peripheral blood. This rearrangement joins TRBV15 to TRBJ1-2, with 8 bases lining up with TRBD1. The sequence derives from a woman of 80 years or more with active COVID-19. CDR3 protein: CATSTGQGNGYTF. The DNA of the CDR3 is TGTGCCACCAGCACAGGACAGGGTAATGGCTACACCTTC.